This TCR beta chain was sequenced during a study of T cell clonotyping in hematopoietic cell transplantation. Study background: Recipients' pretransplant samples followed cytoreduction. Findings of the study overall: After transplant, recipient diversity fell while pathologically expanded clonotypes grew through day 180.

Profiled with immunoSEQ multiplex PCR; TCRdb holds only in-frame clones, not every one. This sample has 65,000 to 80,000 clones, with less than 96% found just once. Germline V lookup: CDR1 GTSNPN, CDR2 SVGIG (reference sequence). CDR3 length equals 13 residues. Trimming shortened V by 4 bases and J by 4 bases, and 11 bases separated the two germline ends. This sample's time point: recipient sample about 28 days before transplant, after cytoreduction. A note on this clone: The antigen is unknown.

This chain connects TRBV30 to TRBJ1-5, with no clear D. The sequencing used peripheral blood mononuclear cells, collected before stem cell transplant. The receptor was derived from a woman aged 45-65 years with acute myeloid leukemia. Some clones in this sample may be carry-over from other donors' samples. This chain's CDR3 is CAWNKALNQPQHF. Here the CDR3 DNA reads TGTGCCTGGAACAAGGCCTTAAATCAGCCCCAGCATTTT. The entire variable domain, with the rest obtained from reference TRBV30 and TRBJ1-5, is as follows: SQTIHQWPATLVQPVGSPLSLECTVEGTSNPNLYWYRQAAGRGLQLLFYSVGIGQISSEVPQNLSASRPQDRQFILSSKKLLLSDSGFYLCAWNKALNQPQHFGDGTRLSIL.